The 3 T cell receptor beta chains reported below all come from one sample, sequenced in a study of blood T cells in healthy people across ages. With a J-beta primer mix and a sample-barcoded 5' primer, a second PCR ran roughly 6 to 12 cycles. Each CDR3 protein is one row after TCRdb ran MiXCR on the 5' RACE reads. The table shows hundreds of thousands of distinct CDR3 sequences, with 32% occurring only once. The specimen was blood. The source of these receptors is a woman of 80 years or more in good health.

This clonotype was seen ten or more times. The chain joins TRBV6-2 or TRBV6-3 to TRBJ2-2, with TRBD1 matching 8 bases. There are 16 residues in the CDR3. The germline gives CDR1 MNHEY, CDR2 SVGEGT. V was clipped by 5 bases and J by 6 bases; unmatched bases: 11. This CDR3 is CASSPPGQGLSGELFF. The CDR3 nucleotides are TGTGCCAGCAGTCCGCCCGGACAGGGTTTATCCGGGGAGCTGTTTTTT.

This clonotype was counted ten times or more. The gene calls are TRBV20-1 and TRBJ2-1; a weak D match, TRBD1 (8 bases). V was shortened by 5 bases and J by 5 bases, with 19 bases between the two germline ends. The CDR3 covers 15 residues. CDR1 and CDR2 (germline): DFQATT, SNEGSKA (reference sequence). CDR3 region: CSAPRGRGIDNEQFF. DNA for the CDR3: TGCAGTGCTCCCAGGGGGCGGGGGATCGACAATGAGCAGTTCTTC.

V and J are TRBV28 and TRBJ2-3; 12 nucleotides match TRBD2. The length of the CDR3 is 20 residues. The J segment lost 3 bases and the V segment lost 4 bases, leaving 17 bases of the junction unmatched. Germline loops: CDR1 MDHEN, CDR2 SYDVKM. The CDR3 coding sequence is TGTGCCAGCAGTTCCGATTTGACTAGCGGGGGAAAGGGCGGAACAGATACGCAGTATTTT. Translated: CASSSDLTSGGKGGTDTQYF.